Following are 19 T cell receptor beta chains from one sample sequenced in a study of CXCR3-negative and CXCR3-positive naive CD8 T cells. TRB cDNA was prepared as libraries by UMI-labeled 5' RACE. TCRdb re-called the 5' RACE reads and gives one entry per CDR3 protein, without DNA. The sample's table shows about 41,000 distinct CDR3 sequences. The material sequenced was naive CXCR3- CD8+ T cells from blood. Specified subset: CD45RO-CCR7+CD27+CD95- naive CD8+ T cells lacking CXCR3 (TNR3-). Every receptor here comes from a human donor in good health. Some clones in this sample may be carry-over from other donors' samples.

The chain is built from TRBV20-1 and TRBJ2-1; there is no DNA to check the TCRdb D call of TRBD1. The CDR3 covers 16 residues. From germline, CDR1 is DFQATT and CDR2 SNEGSKA (reference sequence). CDR3: CSAREARESSYNEQFF.

The chain combines TRBV12-3 or TRBV12-4 with TRBJ1-1. The CDR3 length is 13 residues. CDR3 region: CASSFGPNTEAFF.

This rearrangement joins TRBV29-1 to TRBJ2-7. Germline CDR1 and CDR2: SQVTM and ANQGSEA. The CDR3 is 11 amino acids. The CDR3 spells CSVKYSYEQYF.

V usage is TRBV7-8 and J usage is TRBJ2-7; TCRdb indicates TRBD1, and absent DNA this call remains unverified. Germline assignment: CDR1 SGHVS and CDR2 FQNEAQ. This CDR3 has 16 amino acids. CDR3 region: CASSFNPGTGSHEQYF.

This clonotype is medium-sized by frequency. CDR3 region: CASSIGTSGGYEQYF. This rearrangement joins TRBV11-2 to TRBJ2-7; TCRdb indicates TRBD2, and absent DNA this call remains unverified. The CDR3 has 15 residues. The germline V gene has CDR1 SGHAT and CDR2 FQNNGV.

The V gene is TRBV7-2, the J gene TRBJ2-7; lacking DNA, the TRBD1 call made by TCRdb goes unchecked. The length of the CDR3 is 17 residues. The germline V gene has CDR1 SGHTA and CDR2 FQGNSA. The CDR3 loop reads CASSSQFSGTVAYEQYF.

The chain is built from TRBV29-1 and TRBJ2-1; TCRdb designates TRBD2, a call that cannot be tested without DNA. CDR3 length equals 15 residues. Germline-derived CDR1 and CDR2 are SQVTM and ANQGSEA. CDR3 sequence: CSVGGPDSSYNEQFF.

The chain's CDR3 is CASSKEQLKLAGGPSGEETQYF. This chain uses TRBV21-1 with TRBJ2-5; the TCRdb D gene call, TRBD2, has no DNA to confirm it. TRBV21-1 is a recognized pseudogene. This CDR3 comprises 22 residues.

The chain carries TRBV29-1 and TRBJ2-1; the TRBD1 assignment by TCRdb is unverifiable without DNA. Germline-derived CDR1 and CDR2 are SQVTM and ANQGSEA. The CDR3 covers 14 residues. The CDR3 protein is CSLEERGLDNEQFF.

The rearrangement joins TRBV7-2 to TRBJ2-1; absent DNA, TCRdb's TRBD1 call cannot be checked. This CDR3 has 15 residues. Per the germline V gene, CDR1 is SGHTA and CDR2 is FQGNSA. CDR3 sequence reads: CASSFGLQGFNEQFF.

The chain employs TRBV12-5 and TRBJ2-2. This CDR3 is 13 amino acids long. CDR1 is LGHNT and CDR2 is FRNRAP in the germline V gene. This CDR3 is CASGLKLTGELFF. Combining the CDR3 with reference TRBV12-5 and TRBJ2-2 gives the whole variable domain DARVTQTPRHKVTEMGQEVTMRCQPILGHNTVFWYRQTMMQGLELLAYFRNRAPLDDSGMPKDRFSAEMPDATLATLKIQPSEPRDSAVYFCASGLKLTGELFFGEGSRLTVL.

The V call is TRBV28, the J call TRBJ2-7; the D gene TCRdb calls, TRBD1, cannot be checked with no DNA. The germline gives CDR1 MDHEN, CDR2 SYDVKM. The CDR3 spans 14 residues. CDR3 sequence: CASSSDRERLEQYF.

V is TRBV7-9 and J is TRBJ2-7; TCRdb's D gene call, TRBD1, goes unchecked for lack of DNA. Germline-derived CDR1 and CDR2 are SEHNR and FQNEAQ (reference sequence). The CDR3 runs 16 residues. The CDR3 sequence: CASSLGRGRISYEQYF.

This chain links TRBV5-4 with TRBJ2-2; TCRdb proposes TRBD1, but this gene call is untestable without DNA. Germline V gene data show CDR1 as SGHNT and CDR2 as YYREEE (reference sequence). This CDR3 region has 15 residues. The CDR3 loop is CASSRGRWGTGELFF.

The chain carries TRBV12-3 or TRBV12-4 and TRBJ1-2. This CDR3 has 18 residues. Here the CDR3 reads CASSFETEGPPRDYGYTF.

The V gene is TRBV12-3 or TRBV12-4, the J gene TRBJ2-5; TCRdb lists TRBD1, though no DNA is available to test this call. The CDR3 has 16 amino acids. CDR3 protein: CASTLIGAGNQETQYF.

The J gene is TRBJ2-1, the V gene TRBV29-1; TCRdb lists TRBD1, though no DNA is available to test this call. The germline gives CDR1 SQVTM, CDR2 ANQGSEA. This CDR3 is 16 amino acids long. The CDR3 sequence: CSGKGAGTGAYNEQFF.

V and J are TRBV7-8 and TRBJ2-2. Germline CDR1 is SGHVS and CDR2 is FQNEAQ. This CDR3 region has 14 residues. The CDR3: CASSLGQNTGELFF.

CDR3 region: CASSLGGLEGPQETQYF. The rearrangement links TRBV7-9 to TRBJ2-5; the D call of TRBD2 rests on TCRdb alone, since no DNA is present to check it. The CDR3 contains 17 residues. CDR1 and CDR2 (germline): SEHNR, FQNEAQ (reference sequence).